Each of the 24 T cell receptor beta chains below was sequenced from the same sample in a study of OX40 agonist ivuxolimab in advanced cancers. The assay was immunoSEQ multiplex PCR, and TCRdb's table has in-frame clones only and misses some. The table shows some 23,000 clones, with approximately 90% occurring only once. The specimen was CD4+ or CD8+ T cells sorted from blood, collected in a trial of the OX40 agonist ivuxolimab. The receptor set was obtained from an adult with an advanced solid tumor such as melanoma, head and neck, liver or kidney cancer.

The rearrangement joins TRBV2 to TRBJ2-4, with D tentatively TRBD1 (5 bases). From germline, CDR1 is SNHLY and CDR2 FYNNEI. CDR3 size: 14 residues. V lost 3 bases, J lost 0 bases, and 6 bases lay in between. CDR3 amino acids: CASSDRVAKNIQYF. For the CDR3, the DNA is TGTGCCAGCAGTGACAGGGTAGCCAAAAACATTCAGTACTTC.

V is TRBV11-2 and J is TRBJ2-7; a weak D match, TRBD1 (6 bases). This CDR3 has 16 residues. Germline V gives CDR1 SGHAT, CDR2 FQNNGV. V lost 5 bases and J 0 bases, leaving 17 bases between the germline ends. CDR3 DNA sequence: TGTGCCAGCAGCCCCAAGAGAAGGGGGTACTCCTACGAGCAGTACTTC. Residues: CASSPKRRGYSYEQYF.

V is TRBV7-2 and J is TRBJ1-3, with D perhaps TRBD1 (5 bases). From germline, CDR1 is SGHTA and CDR2 FQGNSA. The length of the CDR3 is 14 residues. V was pared by 5 bases and J by 4 bases, with 12 bases between. CDR3 sequence: CASSPGGSGNTIYF. The DNA for the CDR3 is TGTGCCAGCAGCCCGGGGGGGTCCGGAAACACCATATATTTT.

The chain is built from TRBV19 and TRBJ1-2, with 8 bases that match TRBD1. Germline CDR1 and CDR2: LNHDA and SQIVND (reference sequence). The CDR3 contains 16 residues. Trimming at V came to 5 bases and at J to 3 bases, leaving 11 bases not matched to a gene. Here the CDR3 DNA reads TGTGCCAGTAGTTTCAACCCGGACAGGGAAGACTATGGCTACACCTTC. Translating it yields CASSFNPDREDYGYTF.

V usage is TRBV27 and J usage is TRBJ2-7; TRBD1 matches at 9 bases. The junction had 6 bases not matched to a gene; V was cut back by 2 bases and J by 4 bases. The CDR3 sequence is 15 residues long. From germline, CDR1 is MNHEY and CDR2 SMNVEV (reference sequence). CDR3 loop: CASSLTGTGWYEQYF. The CDR3 coding sequence is TGTGCCAGCAGTTTAACCGGGACAGGGTGGTACGAGCAGTACTTC.

The V gene is TRBV30, the J gene TRBJ1-1; a weak D match, TRBD1 (5 bases). The CDR3 is made up of 15 amino acids. Deletions cut 0 bases from V and 4 bases from J, with 15 bases between. The germline V gene encodes CDR1 GTSNPN and CDR2 SVGIG (reference sequence). CDR3 in amino acids: CAWSVPGGGFTEAFF. CDR3 nucleotide sequence: TGTGCCTGGAGTGTGCCCGGGGGGGGGTTCACTGAAGCTTTCTTT.

V gene TRBV11-3 combines with J gene TRBJ2-5, with D maybe TRBD1 (5 bases). Germline V CDR1 and CDR2: SGHNT, YENEEA. The V end lost 1 base, the J end lost 4 bases, and 7 bases lay between the germline ends. This CDR3 comprises 13 residues. The CDR3 region has the DNA TGTGCCAGCAGCTTAGGGGGCTTAGAGACCCAGTACTTC. Translating it yields CASSLGGLETQYF.

J is TRBJ2-1 and V is TRBV30; the D is unclear. The CDR3 extends over 10 amino acids. Germline CDR1 reads GTSNPN; CDR2 reads SVGIG (reference sequence). Trimming removed 2 bases from V and 9 bases from J, with 5 bases in between. The CDR3 region has the DNA TGTGCCTGGAGTACGGGTGAGCAGTTCTTC. As protein: CAWSTGEQFF.

Turning to this clone: Other nucleotide sequences from this sample produce the same CDR3. The J gene is TRBJ2-7, the V gene TRBV4-1, with 11 bases identical to TRBD1. Germline-derived CDR1 and CDR2 are MGHRA and YSYEKL. V lost 0 bases, J lost 4 bases, and 11 bases stayed unmatched. The CDR3 loop spans 18 amino acids. In nucleotides, the CDR3 is TGCGCCAGCAGCCAAGACGGACAGGGGGCTTCACTCGGATACGAGCAGTACTTC. This codes for CASSQDGQGASLGYEQYF.

The CDR3 DNA reads as TGTGCCAGCAGGGGCTGGGACAGACCGACTAACTATGGCTACACCTTC. Translating gives CASRGWDRPTNYGYTF. The chain uses TRBV5-4 and TRBJ1-2; 7 bases line up with TRBD1. Germline V gene sequence: CDR1 SGHNT, CDR2 YYREEE (reference sequence). This CDR3 has 16 amino acids. Trimming at V came to 5 bases and at J to 0 bases, leaving 10 bases not matched to a gene.

The rearrangement links TRBV5-6 to TRBJ2-2; the D is unclear. This CDR3 is built from 14 residues. Trimming shortened V by 4 bases and J by 5 bases, and 12 bases separated the two germline ends. Germline V lookup: CDR1 SGHDT, CDR2 YYEEEE. The DNA for the CDR3 is TGTGCCAGCAGCCCTAGAACTAAGACCGGGGAGCTGTTTTTT. This gives the protein CASSPRTKTGELFF.

This clone was observed a single time. The chain joins TRBV5-1 to TRBJ1-2, with D possibly matching TRBD1 (6 bases). The V gene's germline CDR1 is SGHRS and CDR2 YFSETQ. This CDR3 region has 15 residues. V was shortened by 4 bases and J by 0 bases, with 13 bases between the two germline ends. CDR3 sequence reads: CASSPAPGANYGYTF. As DNA, the CDR3 is TGCGCCAGCAGCCCGGCCCCAGGGGCTAACTATGGCTACACCTTC.

This chain joins TRBV27 and TRBJ2-1, with 7 bases that match TRBD2. J lost 4 bases, V lost 4 bases, and 4 bases had no gene match. Germline V gives CDR1 MNHEY, CDR2 SMNVEV (reference sequence). The CDR3 totals 14 residues. The CDR3 loop reads CASSSSGEYNEQFF. The CDR3 region has the DNA TGTGCCAGCAGTTCCAGCGGGGAGTACAATGAGCAGTTCTTC.

This clone was seen a handful of times. The chain links TRBV5-1 to TRBJ2-1, with 10 nucleotides matching TRBD2. Germline V lookup: CDR1 SGHRS, CDR2 YFSETQ. The CDR3 totals 15 residues. J lost 6 bases, V lost 2 bases, and 5 bases had no gene match. CDR3 loop: CASSFERGGPNEQFF. The CDR3 region has the DNA TGCGCCAGCAGCTTTGAGCGGGGGGGCCCCAATGAGCAGTTCTTC. Full variable domain (outside the CDR3, taken from reference TRBV5-1 and TRBJ2-1): KAGVTQTPRYLIKTRGQQVTLSCSPISGHRSVSWYQQTPGQGLQFLFEYFSETQRNKGNFPGRFSGRQFSNSRSEMNVSTLELGDSALYLCASSFERGGPNEQFFGPGTRLTVL.

This clone was counted a few times. This chain joins TRBV19 and TRBJ1-1; D gene ambiguous. The germline CDR1 and CDR2 sequences are LNHDA and SQIVND (reference sequence). Trimming took 2 bases from V and 5 from J, leaving 9 bases between them. There are 13 residues in the CDR3. CDR3 in DNA: TGTGCCAGTAGTATACTCGGAAGAACTGAAGCTTTCTTT. This sequence encodes CASSILGRTEAFF.

This clone was recorded once. V and J are TRBV19 and TRBJ1-2, with D possibly TRBD1 on 5 matching bases. This CDR3 has 14 residues. Germline V gene sequence: CDR1 LNHDA, CDR2 SQIVND (reference sequence). V was cut by 8 bases and J by 0 bases, with 13 bases left in between. In DNA form, the CDR3 reads TGTGCCAGTGCTCGGGACCAACCTAACTATGGCTACACCTTC. Translation: CASARDQPNYGYTF. Full variable domain (remainder filled in from reference TRBV19 and TRBJ1-2): DGGITQSPKYLFRKEGQNVTLSCEQNLNHDAMYWYRQDPGQGLRLIYYSQIVNDFQKGDIAEGYSVSREKKESFPLTVTSAQKNPTAFYLCASARDQPNYGYTFGSGTRLTVV.

DNA for the CDR3: TGTGCCAGCAGTTACTCCGCAGGGAGTTTGCATGAGCAGTTCTTC. Its protein is CASSYSAGSLHEQFF. The V gene is TRBV6-5, the J gene TRBJ2-1; D could derive from TRBD1 or TRBD2 (5 bases each). The CDR3 consists of 15 residues. Trimming removed 0 bases at V and 8 bases at J, with 14 bases between. The germline V gene encodes CDR1 MNHEY and CDR2 SVGAGI.

The rearrangement joins TRBV6-1 to TRBJ1-1; 10 bases are a match to TRBD1. Germline V lookup: CDR1 MNHNS, CDR2 SASEGT. The V and J ends lost 10 bases and 4 bases, in that order; junction bases with no gene match: 12. CDR3 length: 15 amino acids. The DNA for the CDR3 is TGTGCCATCACCCGGGGGACAGGGGCGATCACTGAAGCTTTCTTT. Translation gives CAITRGTGAITEAFF.

The chain employs TRBV6-5 and TRBJ1-5, with no clear D. From germline, CDR1 is MNHEY and CDR2 SVGAGI. This CDR3 spans 12 amino acids. V was shortened by 4 bases and J by 5 bases, with 6 bases between the two germline ends. In DNA form, the CDR3 reads TGTGCCAGCAGTTGGCGTGATCAGCCCCAGCATTTT. It yields the protein CASSWRDQPQHF.

The chain joins TRBV10-1 to TRBJ1-5; 8 bases align to TRBD1. CDR3 size: 18 residues. After removal of 10 bases from V and 4 bases from J, the junction contained 21 bases not matched to a gene. Germline V gene sequence: CDR1 WNHNN, CDR2 SYGVQD (reference sequence). CDR3 protein: CAKRTGRIYPQRNQPQHF. The CDR3 region has the DNA TGCGCCAAACGGACAGGGAGGATTTATCCACAACGAAATCAGCCCCAGCATTTT.

The chain links TRBV6-1 to TRBJ2-3, with TRBD2 as a possible D gene (7 bases). Germline V gene data show CDR1 as MNHNS and CDR2 as SASEGT. There are 15 residues in the CDR3. The V end was cut by 10 bases, the J end by 3 bases, with 20 bases between. The CDR3 DNA reads TGTGCCACGGGTATGGGGGGGGCCTGGACAGATACGCAGTATTTT. Translating it yields CATGMGGAWTDTQYF.

The rearrangement links TRBV19 to TRBJ1-2; 7 bases align to TRBD1. Germline CDR1 and CDR2: LNHDA and SQIVND (reference sequence). With V trimmed by 5 bases and J by 8 bases, 8 bases remained unmatched. The CDR3 has 13 residues. The CDR3 DNA sequence: TGTGCCAGTAGTCCTCCAGGGGGAAGAGGCTACACCTTC. Its translation is CASSPPGGRGYTF.

The rearrangement joins TRBV27 to TRBJ2-5; D not resolved. Germline CDR1 is MNHEY and CDR2 is SMNVEV (reference sequence). Trimming took off 3 bases at V and 5 bases at J, with 10 bases between the two ends. CDR3 length: 13 residues. As DNA, the CDR3 is TGTGCCAGCAGTTTCGCCAGTTCCGAGACCCAGTACTTC. This translates into CASSFASSETQYF.

This chain uses TRBV25-1 with TRBJ1-5, with 7 bases matching TRBD1. The CDR3 loop spans 18 amino acids. Unmatched junction bases numbered 15, after V lost 6 bases and J lost 1 base. CDR1 and CDR2 (germline): MGHDK, SYGVNS. CDR3 in amino acids: CASSSKRFRGKSNQPQHF. The CDR3 nucleotides read TGTGCCAGCAGCTCCAAGAGATTCAGGGGGAAAAGCAATCAGCCCCAGCATTTT.